This T cell receptor (beta chain) comes out of a study of T cell repertoires in cytomegalovirus infection. About the study: Public TCR beta signatures indicated both CMV infection and matching HLA type.

Study-wide findings and caveats: The response measured ex vivo was dominated by TCR beta clonotypes (HLA-C-restricted and CMV-specific).

A word on this clonotype: Its antigen is still unknown.

TCRdb re-called the reads with MiXCR, one entry per CDR3 protein. The profile covers some 180,000 distinct CDR3 sequences, with 17% appearing a single time and under 30% taken by the ten largest. Germline CDR1 is MGHRA and CDR2 is YSYEKL. The V gene lost 1 base and the J gene lost 0 bases, with 14 bases spanning the gap. The CDR3 is 17 amino acids. This TCR came from a human donor in good health (CMV status not recorded). Some clones in this sample may be carry-over from other donors' samples. The source material was CD8+ T cells from PBMCs. The rearrangement links TRBV4-1 to TRBJ2-3; D is unresolved. CDR3 in amino acids: CASSQAPDGTSTDTQYF. As DNA, the CDR3 is TGCGCCAGCAGCCAAGCCCCGGACGGCACTAGCACAGATACGCAGTATTTT.